This entry features one T cell receptor (beta chain) sequence. Its target is unknown. V was clipped by 4 bases and J by 0 bases, with 10 bases between them. The CDR3 has 14 residues. Germline V gives CDR1 MNHNS, CDR2 SASEGT. The data are from a study of immune evolution from preneoplasia to lung adenocarcinoma. Study-wide points: Clonality was highest in normal lung, lower in later-stage lesions apparently. Top clone share appeared to fall from AAH through AIS, MIA, adenocarcinoma.

Patient tissue came from resections in Japan or China, 2014–2017. H&E slides confirmed each diagnosis, reviewed by two pathologists independently. Using immunoSEQ multiplex PCR, the repertoire was profiled, and TCRdb retains in-frame clones only, with some absent. The data hold a few thousand clones, with roughly 40% observed a single time. This clonotype was sampled from a person between 60 and 80 years old with lung adenocarcinoma. The chain uses TRBV6-1 and TRBJ2-7; perhaps TRBD1 as D (6 bases). Sequenced material: FFPE adjacent normal lung tissue. The chain's CDR3 is CASSVGTSSYEQYF. The CDR3 coding sequence is TGTGCCAGCAGTGTAGGGACAAGCTCCTACGAGCAGTACTTC.